This TCR beta chain came from a study of T cells expressing NK-cell markers. Study-level information: The TCR beta repertoires were obtained from sorted CD3+CD56+NKG2C+, CD3+CD56+NKG2C- and CD3+CD56-NKG2C+ T cells. Seropositivity for HCMV was found in seven of the eight sequenced donors, with one seronegative. Regarding the study as a whole: Five or six of the donors carried dominant NKG2C+ clonotypes that took up roughly 1.0-8% of their CD8+ T cells.

Germline V gene sequence: CDR1 LNHDA, CDR2 SQIVND (reference sequence). CDR3 length: 15 amino acids. Note on this clonotype: Antigen: not known.

TCRdb derives one entry per CDR3 protein from the 5' RACE reads, leaving out DNA. The listing contains hundreds of thousands of distinct CDR3 sequences. The receptor comes from a man between 18 and 69 years old in good health. This chain uses TRBV19 with TRBJ2-7; TCRdb gives TRBD1 as the D gene, but with no DNA this cannot be confirmed. The sample consisted of blood T cells: a sorted CD56 or NKG2C T cell subset, CD4+ or CD8+ T cells, or bulk PBMC T cells (not recorded which). CDR3: CASSYRAKSSYEQYF.